A few counts support the clone carrying this TCR beta chain. The antigen is not known. The data derive from a study of CD8+ T cells in alopecia areata. The wider study: Treated patients were given oral tofacitinib, which was dosed at 5 to 10 mg twice daily. General study findings and limits: Resident alphabeta T cells of normal skin are also sequenced in scalp samples.

Extracted from the samples, RNA was reverse transcribed into cDNA to serve as the sequencing template. Repertoires were generated with immunoSEQ multiplex PCR, while TCRdb's copy carries only in-frame clones and drops some. The table includes 150,000 to 200,000 clones, over 55% detected once. Cell sorting was applied to PBMCs, and CD4+ and CD8+ T cells were collected. The sequencing here drew on CD4+ T cells sorted from blood, taken at week 0. This TCR was sampled from a human donor with alopecia areata.

CDR3 nucleotides: TGTGCCAGCAGCTTAGTAGGTAGCGGGGGAGCGAGTTATACGCAGTATTTT. It specifies CASSLVGSGGASYTQYF. The chain joins TRBV11-2 to TRBJ2-3; the match to TRBD2 covers 9 bases. The trim removed 1 base at V and 7 bases at J, leaving 12 bases unmatched. There are 17 residues in the CDR3. Germline V gives CDR1 SGHAT, CDR2 FQNNGV.